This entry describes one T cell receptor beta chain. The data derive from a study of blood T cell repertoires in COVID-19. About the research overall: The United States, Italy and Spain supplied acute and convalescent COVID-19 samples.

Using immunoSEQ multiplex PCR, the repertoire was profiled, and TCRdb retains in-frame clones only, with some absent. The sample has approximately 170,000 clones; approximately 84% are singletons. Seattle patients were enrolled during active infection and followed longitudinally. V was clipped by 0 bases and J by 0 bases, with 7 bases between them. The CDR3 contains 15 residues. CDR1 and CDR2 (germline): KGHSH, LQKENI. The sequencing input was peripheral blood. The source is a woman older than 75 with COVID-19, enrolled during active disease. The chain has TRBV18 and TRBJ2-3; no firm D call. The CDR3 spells CASSPPGSSTDTQYF. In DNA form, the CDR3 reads TGTGCCAGCTCACCACCCGGGTCTAGCACAGATACGCAGTATTTT.